This T cell receptor beta chain is from a study of T cell responses to AZD1222 COVID-19 vaccine. Study-level findings and limits: Regions 160-218 and 743-854 held dominance among vaccine-associated CD4 TCRs, which spanned spike. Every sample of the repertoires postdated the peak T cell response.

The CDR3 is 16 amino acids. J was trimmed by 6 bases and V by 1 base; bases with no gene match: 8. From germline, CDR1 is GTSNPN and CDR2 SVGIG (reference sequence). The table came from immunoSEQ multiplex PCR; TCRdb's copy has only in-frame clones and leaves some out. Among over 130,000 clones listed, under 95% were seen once. The count of this clone is one. Its antigen is still unknown. The sequence derives from an adult in good health. The gene calls are TRBV30 and TRBJ2-3, with 12 nucleotides matching TRBD2. Sample: peripheral blood, taken on day 0 of AZD1222 vaccination. CDR3 loop: CAWSDTPSGRDDTQYF. The CDR3 DNA reads as TGTGCCTGGAGTGATACCCCTAGCGGGAGGGATGATACGCAGTATTTT.